Sequencing of this T cell receptor (beta chain) was carried out in a study of PD-1 blockade in classical Hodgkin lymphoma. Time point specified: newly diagnosed, previously untreated cHL patient sample. Researchers used magnetic negative selection to pull out pure CD4+ T cells from thawed PBMCs. This table comes from immunoSEQ multiplex PCR, and its TCRdb copy is limited to in-frame clones, with some not included. The sample records about 20,000 clones, 89% being singletons. The CDR3 sequence is 13 residues long. Germline CDR1 is SGDLS and CDR2 is YYNGEE. V lost 0 bases, J lost 6 bases, and 9 bases lay in between.

The sequenced sample was CD4+ T cells from blood. This chain connects TRBV9 to TRBJ2-5; D unclear. The receptor comes from a human donor with classical Hodgkin lymphoma. The CDR3 loop is CASSVGMEQTQYF. CDR3 nucleotides: TGTGCCAGCAGCGTAGGGATGGAGCAGACCCAGTACTTC.